What follows is one T cell receptor beta chain and its context. Expressed TCRB transcripts got sequenced, as all isolated RNA was reverse transcribed. TCRdb keeps only in-frame clones here, not all; method: immunoSEQ multiplex PCR. The sample records 970,000 or so clones, around a sixth being singletons. This record comes from a study of beta chain features in type 1 diabetes. The J segment lost 2 bases and the V segment lost 6 bases, leaving 7 bases of the junction unmatched. Germline CDR1 reads LNHNV; CDR2 reads YYDKDF (reference sequence). This CDR3 is built from 15 residues. The rearrangement uses TRBV15 and TRBJ1-5; 7 bases agree with TRBD1. The sequenced material came from naive CD4+ T cells from blood. This sequence was found in a woman younger than 30 in good health. The CDR3 sequence is CATRRSGQGNQPQHF. CDR3 sequence (DNA): TGTGCCACCAGGAGAAGCGGACAGGGCAATCAGCCCCAGCATTTT. The variable domain in full, with the rest retrieved from reference TRBV15 and TRBJ1-5, is DAMVIQNPRYQVTQFGKPVTLSCSQTLNHNVMYWYQQKSSQAPKLLFHYYDKDFNNEADTPDNFQSRRPNTSFCFLDIRSPGLGDTAMYLCATRRSGQGNQPQHFGDGTRLSIL.